This T cell receptor beta chain stems from a study of immune evolution from preneoplasia to lung adenocarcinoma (dated by TCRdb to about 2021). At the level of the whole study: HLA loss of heterozygosity was seen in approximately 6.5%, 16% and 36% of AIS, MIA and ADC lesions, and in no AAH lesions. Resected precursor lesions (AAH, AIS, MIA) and invasive adenocarcinomas were compared against paired morphologically normal lung tissue. A total of under 60 patients with pulmonary nodules who underwent surgical resection were included in the overall cohort. The sample size depended on which specimens were available, not on a prior power calculation. A total of about 51 patients contributed TCR sequencing data. The study reported that 90 to 120 samples were used for TCR sequencing. The study profiled immune contexture across lung adenocarcinoma precursors and invasive adenocarcinoma using immune gene expression, TCR sequencing and multiplex immunofluorescence. The immune data were integrated with whole exome sequencing and methylation data from the same cohort of nodules. POLYSOLVER was used to infer class I HLA alleles from exome data, and LOHHLA was used to detect allele-specific HLA loss.

Paper-wide results and their limitations: Normal lung had the highest top T cell clone frequencies, which appeared to decline progressively from AAH through AIS, MIA and invasive adenocarcinoma. The findings reflected association rather than direct causation, and larger cohorts with long-term follow-up and longitudinal biopsies were considered necessary. Clonality was highest in normal lung, while later-stage lesions appeared to have lower clonality but higher T cell density and diversity. KRAS-mutant nodules showed the highest T cell clonality compared with EGFR-mutant or double wild-type lesions. Because every patient came from Japan and China, how well the results apply to Western populations was uncertain.

Using the immunoSEQ hsTCRbeta Kit, TCR beta CDR3 regions were sequenced from DNA. On the study's bioinformatics: TCR sequencing data were analysed with the ImmunoSEQ Analyzer. T cell clonality was defined as 1 minus Pielou's evenness, calculated on productive rearrangements. The inverse Simpson index, applied to productive templates, was used to measure T cell diversity. T cell density was TCR beta template counts normalized to usable DNA, estimated by amplifying and sequencing housekeeping genes. Two-sided Kruskal-Wallis tests were used to compare TCR metrics between histologic stages. This is the immuneACCESS table as TCRdb keeps it, with only in-frame sequences that have V and J called. A part of the clones is gone; compared with another copy, unresolved V genes explain less than half, and the rest is unexplained. V and J calls and clone size are as listed in that table; D and trimming were resolved from the DNA. Recorded for this sample are 39,000 or so clones; around 85% of them occurred a single time. The ten largest clones take up approximately 4.6% of the sample.

There are 16 amino acids in the CDR3, from cysteine to phenylalanine inclusive. Solely the CDR3 DNA is kept, with 48 bases framed from the first base. V is trimmed back by 0 bases and J by 1 base, and the junction contains 4 bases that no gene match accounts for. In the germline V gene, CDR1 corresponds to SQVTM and CDR2 to ANQGSEA. This clone was found once. This clone's antigen is unknown. Base qualities are not at hand, and no much larger clone is one base apart. Patients underwent resection in Japan or China between about 2013 and 2017. Histologic diagnosis of each case was confirmed independently by two lung cancer pathologists on H&E slides. Premalignant or tumor cells were enriched for nucleic acid extraction by macro-dissection performed after pathologic assessment. FFPE tissue was used for DNA isolation with the AllPrep DNA/RNA FFPE Kit.

This receptor was obtained from a person in their sixties or seventies with lung adenocarcinoma. Sequenced material: FFPE invasive lung adenocarcinoma tissue. The cell subset or site label on this specimen signifies: frankly invasive lung adenocarcinoma (ADC). This chain is built from TRBV29-1 and TRBJ2-1; 9 central nucleotides agree with TRBD2. The CDR3 region: CSVEENLAGSYNEQFF. The sequenced DNA is TGCAGCGTTGAAGAGAATCTAGCGGGATCCTACAATGAGCAGTTCTTC.